Listed below are T cell receptor beta chains from one sample, sequenced in a study of blood T cell repertoires in COVID-19. Data came from immunoSEQ multiplex PCR; TCRdb stores just in-frame clones and leaves some out. Among some 200,000 clones listed, 70% to 90% were seen once. The sequencing sample was made of PBMCs or T cells enriched from blood (not recorded which). All receptors come from a woman between 18 and 30 years old who had recovered from COVID-19. The CDR3 runs from the conserved cysteine through the conserved F or W. The order of the fields is D gene, V gene, J gene, clone size, CDR3 length, CDR3 DNA, CDR3 protein. D genes are given only for firm matches. Some rows have no size entry. The others give once, few or many, or a class for an expanded clone.

TRBD1	TRBV11-2	TRBJ2-3	-	17	TGTGCCAGCAGCTCCCTCACAGGGACAGACCACACAGATACGCAGTATTTT	CASSSLTGTDHTDTQYF
-	TRBV27	TRBJ1-1	-	13	TGTGCCAGCAGTTCACAAGAGAACACTGAAGCTTTCTTT	CASSSQENTEAFF
TRBD1	TRBV25-1	TRBJ2-2	-	14	TGTGCCAGCAGAGGGACAGGGAACACCGGGGAGCTGTTTTTT	CASRGTGNTGELFF
TRBD1	TRBV4-2	TRBJ1-1	-	17	TGTGCCAGCAGCCCCCGCGCTGCAGGGGGCCTGAACACTGAAGCTTTCTTT	CASSPRAAGGLNTEAFF
-	TRBV5-6	TRBJ1-1	-	16	TGTGCCAGCAGCTTTGAGTTCGCGCTTGGGAACACTGAAGCTTTCTTT	CASSFEFALGNTEAFF
-	TRBV24-1	TRBJ1-2	-	12	TGTGCCACCAGTGATCAGGGCTATGGCTACACCTTC	CATSDQGYGYTF
TRBD1	TRBV3-1/TRBV3-2	TRBJ2-7	-	17	TGTGCCAGCAGCTCGGGACAGGGGGTAGGCCCCCTCTACGAGCAGTACTTC	CASSSGQGVGPLYEQYF
-	TRBV6-6	TRBJ2-7	-	15	TGTGCCAGCAGTTACTCGACCGGCACAGCCCGGGAGCAGTACTTC	CASSYSTGTAREQYF
TRBD2	TRBV9	TRBJ2-3	-	15	TGTGCCAGCAGCGTAGCAGCTAGCGGGCGAAATACGCAGTATTTT	CASSVAASGRNTQYF
TRBD2	TRBV5-1	TRBJ2-1	-	16	TGCGCCAGCAGCTTGGCTAGCGGGGGTTTCTACAATGAGCAGTTCTTC	CASSLASGGFYNEQFF
-	TRBV5-1	TRBJ2-3	-	14	TGCGCCAGCAGCTTGGAGTGGGGAGCAGATACGCAGTATTTT	CASSLEWGADTQYF
-	TRBV18	TRBJ2-5	-	14	TGTGCCAGCTCACCTTTCGGGTCCCAAGAGACCCAGTACTTC	CASSPFGSQETQYF
-	TRBV4-2	TRBJ1-2	-	16	TGTGCCAGCAGCCAAGATCGCCAGGGTGGAAGCTATGGCTACACCTTC	CASSQDRQGGSYGYTF
TRBD2	TRBV10-3	TRBJ2-1	-	15	TGTGCCATCAGCCTAGCGGGGGCCAGTTACAATGAGCAGTTCTTC	CAISLAGASYNEQFF
-	TRBV4-1	TRBJ1-6	-	17	TGCGCCAGCAGCCACGTACAGACCGGGATGTGGAATTCACCCCTCCACTTT	CASSHVQTGMWNSPLHF
-	TRBV2	TRBJ1-1	-	14	TGTGCCAGCCAAAGGGGCAGCATGAACACTGAAGCTTTCTTT	CASQRGSMNTEAFF
-	TRBV4-1	TRBJ1-5	many	13	TGCGCCAGCAGCCAAGCAGGGGATCAGCCCCAGCATTTT	CASSQAGDQPQHF
-	TRBV7-6	TRBJ2-5	-	16	TGTGCCAGCAGCTTAGGGGGGGGGACAGGTTTGGAGACCCAGTACTTC	CASSLGGGTGLETQYF
-	TRBV15	TRBJ1-2	-	15	TGTGCCACCAGCAGAGATCGACAGGCCTACTATGGCTACACCTTC	CATSRDRQAYYGYTF
-	TRBV9	TRBJ2-1	-	15	TGTGCCAGCAGCGTAGAAAGACAGGATTACAATGAGCAGTTCTTC	CASSVERQDYNEQFF
-	TRBV2	TRBJ1-1	-	14	TGTGCCAGCCAACGACAGTCACCAAACACTGAAGCTTTCTTT	CASQRQSPNTEAFF
-	TRBV11-2	TRBJ1-2	-	14	TGTGCCAGCAGCTCCCAGACTCAGAAGTATGGCTACACCTTC	CASSSQTQKYGYTF
-	TRBV12-3/TRBV12-4	TRBJ2-2	few	13	TGTGCCAGCAGTTTCGGGAACACCGGGGAGCTGTTTTTT	CASSFGNTGELFF
TRBD1	TRBV30	TRBJ1-1	-	14	TGTGCCTGGAGGGCACGACAGGGAGGAATTGAAGCTTTCTTT	CAWRARQGGIEAFF
TRBD1	TRBV4-2	TRBJ1-4	-	18	TGTGCCAGCAGCCAATTGGCTCGGACAGGGCGGGCGGATGAAAAACTGTTTTTT	CASSQLARTGRADEKLFF
TRBD1	TRBV9	TRBJ1-1	-	15	TGTGCCAGCAGCCCGTACGACAGGGGCGGCACTGAAGCTTTCTTT	CASSPYDRGGTEAFF